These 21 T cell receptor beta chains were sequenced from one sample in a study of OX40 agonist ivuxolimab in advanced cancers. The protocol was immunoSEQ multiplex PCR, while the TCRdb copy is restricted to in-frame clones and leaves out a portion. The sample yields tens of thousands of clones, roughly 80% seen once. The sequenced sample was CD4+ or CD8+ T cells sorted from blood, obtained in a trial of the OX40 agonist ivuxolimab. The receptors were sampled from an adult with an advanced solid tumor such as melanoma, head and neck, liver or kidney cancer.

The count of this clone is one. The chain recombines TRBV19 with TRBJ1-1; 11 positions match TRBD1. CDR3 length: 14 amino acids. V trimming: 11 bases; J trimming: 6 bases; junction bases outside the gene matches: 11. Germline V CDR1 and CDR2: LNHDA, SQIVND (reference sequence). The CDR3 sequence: CACMDRGRDPEAFF. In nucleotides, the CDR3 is TGTGCCTGTATGGACAGGGGGCGAGATCCTGAAGCTTTCTTT.

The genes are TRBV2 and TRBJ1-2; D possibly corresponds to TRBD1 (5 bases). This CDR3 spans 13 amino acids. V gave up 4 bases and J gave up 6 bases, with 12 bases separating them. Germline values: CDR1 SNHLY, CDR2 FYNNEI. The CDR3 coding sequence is TGTGCCAGCAGTGCACCGGGACCTGATGGCTACACCTTC. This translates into CASSAPGPDGYTF. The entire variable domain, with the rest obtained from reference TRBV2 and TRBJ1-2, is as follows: EPEVTQTPSHQVTQMGQEVILRCVPISNHLYFYWYRQILGQKVEFLVSFYNNEISEKSEIFDDQFSVERPDGSNFTLKIRSTKLEDSAMYFCASSAPGPDGYTFGSGTRLTVV.

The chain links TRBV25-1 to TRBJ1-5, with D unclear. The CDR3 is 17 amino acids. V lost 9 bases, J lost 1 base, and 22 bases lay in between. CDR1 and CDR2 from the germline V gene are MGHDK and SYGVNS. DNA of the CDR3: TGTGCCAGTCCCGACCCTACCGGTTTTTTAAGCAATCAGCCCCAGCATTTT. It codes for CASPDPTGFLSNQPQHF.

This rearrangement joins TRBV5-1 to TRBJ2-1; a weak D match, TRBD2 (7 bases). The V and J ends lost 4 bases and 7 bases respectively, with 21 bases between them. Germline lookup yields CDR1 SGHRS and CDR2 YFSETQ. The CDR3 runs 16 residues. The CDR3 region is CASSPLARGGANEQFF. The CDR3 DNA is TGCGCCAGCAGCCCCCTCGCTAGGGGGGGCGCGAATGAGCAGTTCTTC.

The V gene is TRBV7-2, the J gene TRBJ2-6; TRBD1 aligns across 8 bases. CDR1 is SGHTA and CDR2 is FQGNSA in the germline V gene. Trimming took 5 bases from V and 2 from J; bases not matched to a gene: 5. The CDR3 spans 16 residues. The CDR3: CASSGPGGAGANVLTF. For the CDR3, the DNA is TGTGCCAGCAGCGGACCAGGGGGCGCTGGGGCCAACGTCCTGACTTTC.

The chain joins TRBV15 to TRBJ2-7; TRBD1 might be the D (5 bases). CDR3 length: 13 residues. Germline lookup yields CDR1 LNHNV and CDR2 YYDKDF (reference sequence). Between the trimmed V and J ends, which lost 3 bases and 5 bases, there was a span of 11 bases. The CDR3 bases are TGTGCCACCAGCAGTTTGGGGCGCAACGAGCAGTACTTC. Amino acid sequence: CATSSLGRNEQYF. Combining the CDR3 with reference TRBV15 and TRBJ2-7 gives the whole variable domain DAMVIQNPRYQVTQFGKPVTLSCSQTLNHNVMYWYQQKSSQAPKLLFHYYDKDFNNEADTPDNFQSRRPNTSFCFLDIRSPGLGDTAMYLCATSSLGRNEQYFGPGTRLTVT.

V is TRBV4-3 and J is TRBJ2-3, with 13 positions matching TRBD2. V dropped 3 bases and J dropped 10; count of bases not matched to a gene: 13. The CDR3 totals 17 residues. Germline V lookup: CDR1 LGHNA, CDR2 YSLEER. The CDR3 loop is CASSHLGTSGAANAQYF. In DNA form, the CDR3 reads TGCGCCAGCAGCCACCTGGGGACTAGCGGGGCGGCAAATGCGCAGTATTTT.

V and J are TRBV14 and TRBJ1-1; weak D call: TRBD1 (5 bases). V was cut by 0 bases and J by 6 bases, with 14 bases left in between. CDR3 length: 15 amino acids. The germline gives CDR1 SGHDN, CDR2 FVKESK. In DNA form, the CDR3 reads TGTGCCAGCAGCCAAGATCTCACGGTGACAGCTGAAGCTTTCTTT. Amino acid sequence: CASSQDLTVTAEAFF.

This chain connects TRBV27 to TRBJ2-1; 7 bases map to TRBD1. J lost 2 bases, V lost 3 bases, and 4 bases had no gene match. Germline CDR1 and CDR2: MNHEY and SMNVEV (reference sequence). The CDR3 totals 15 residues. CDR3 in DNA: TGTGCCAGCAGTTTCTGGACAGGACCCTACAATGAGCAGTTCTTC. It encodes CASSFWTGPYNEQFF.

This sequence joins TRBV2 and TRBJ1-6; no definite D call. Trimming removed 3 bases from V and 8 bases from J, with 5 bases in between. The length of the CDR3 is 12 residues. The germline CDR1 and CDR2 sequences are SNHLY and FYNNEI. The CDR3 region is CASSDLDSPLHF. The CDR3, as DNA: TGTGCCAGCAGTGATTTGGATTCACCCCTCCACTTT.

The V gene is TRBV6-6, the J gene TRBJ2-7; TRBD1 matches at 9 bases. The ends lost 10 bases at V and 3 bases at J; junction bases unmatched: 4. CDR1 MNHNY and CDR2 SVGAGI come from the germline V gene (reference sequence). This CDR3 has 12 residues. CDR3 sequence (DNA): TGTGCCATGGGACAGGGCCTCTACGAGCAGTACTTC. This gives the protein CAMGQGLYEQYF.

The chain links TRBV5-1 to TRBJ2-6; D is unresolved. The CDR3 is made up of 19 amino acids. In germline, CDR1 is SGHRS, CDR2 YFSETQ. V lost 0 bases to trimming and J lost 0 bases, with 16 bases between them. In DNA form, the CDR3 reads TGCGCCAGCAGCTTGGGGGTCCGTCTCCGCAACTCTGGGGCCAACGTCCTGACTTTC. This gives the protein CASSLGVRLRNSGANVLTF.

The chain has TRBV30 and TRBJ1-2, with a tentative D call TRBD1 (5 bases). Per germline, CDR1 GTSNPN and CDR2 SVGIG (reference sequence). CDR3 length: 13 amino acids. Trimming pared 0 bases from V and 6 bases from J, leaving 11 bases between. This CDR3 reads CAWSVKDTHGYTF. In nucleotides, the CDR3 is TGTGCCTGGAGTGTAAAGGACACCCATGGCTACACCTTC. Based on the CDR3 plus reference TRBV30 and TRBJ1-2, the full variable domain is SQTIHQWPATLVQPVGSPLSLECTVEGTSNPNLYWYRQAAGRGLQLLFYSVGIGQISSEVPQNLSASRPQDRQFILSSKKLLLSDSGFYLCAWSVKDTHGYTFGSGTRLTVV.

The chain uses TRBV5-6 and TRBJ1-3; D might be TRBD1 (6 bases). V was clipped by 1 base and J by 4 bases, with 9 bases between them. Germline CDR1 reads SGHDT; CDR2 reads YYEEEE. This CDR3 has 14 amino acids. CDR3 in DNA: TGTGCCAGCAGCTTGCCAGGGGAGGGAAACACCATATATTTT. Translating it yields CASSLPGEGNTIYF.

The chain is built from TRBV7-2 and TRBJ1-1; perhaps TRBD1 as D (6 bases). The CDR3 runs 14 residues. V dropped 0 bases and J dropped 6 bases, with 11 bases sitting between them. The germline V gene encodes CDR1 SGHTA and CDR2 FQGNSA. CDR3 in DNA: TGTGCCAGCAGCTTAGCGGGGGGGGCTGCTGAAGCTTTCTTT. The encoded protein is CASSLAGGAAEAFF.

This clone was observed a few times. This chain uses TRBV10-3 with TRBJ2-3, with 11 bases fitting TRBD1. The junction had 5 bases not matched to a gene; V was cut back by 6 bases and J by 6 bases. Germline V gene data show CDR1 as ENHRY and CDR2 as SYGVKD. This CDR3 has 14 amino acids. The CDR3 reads CAIRRDRGEDTQYF. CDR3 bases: TGTGCCATCAGGAGGGACAGGGGGGAGGATACGCAGTATTTT.

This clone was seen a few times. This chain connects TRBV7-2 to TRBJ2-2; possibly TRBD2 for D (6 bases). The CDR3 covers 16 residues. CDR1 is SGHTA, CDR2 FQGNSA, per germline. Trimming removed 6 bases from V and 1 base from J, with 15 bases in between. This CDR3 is CASSGGRLLNTGELFF. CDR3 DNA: TGTGCCAGCAGTGGGGGGAGACTACTGAACACCGGGGAGCTGTTTTTT.

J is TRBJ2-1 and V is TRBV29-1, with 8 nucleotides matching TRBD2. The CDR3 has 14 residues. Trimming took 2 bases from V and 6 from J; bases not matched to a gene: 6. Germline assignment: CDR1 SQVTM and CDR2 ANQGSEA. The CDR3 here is CSVEPPGLVNEQFF. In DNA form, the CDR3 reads TGCAGCGTTGAACCGCCGGGACTAGTCAATGAGCAGTTCTTC.

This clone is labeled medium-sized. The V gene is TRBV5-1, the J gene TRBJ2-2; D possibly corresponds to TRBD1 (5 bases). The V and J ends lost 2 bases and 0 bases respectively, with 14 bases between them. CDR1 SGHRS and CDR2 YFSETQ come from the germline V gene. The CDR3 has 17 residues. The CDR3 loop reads CASSLGAGQTNTGELFF. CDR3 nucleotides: TGCGCCAGCAGCTTAGGGGCAGGGCAGACGAACACCGGGGAGCTGTTTTTT.

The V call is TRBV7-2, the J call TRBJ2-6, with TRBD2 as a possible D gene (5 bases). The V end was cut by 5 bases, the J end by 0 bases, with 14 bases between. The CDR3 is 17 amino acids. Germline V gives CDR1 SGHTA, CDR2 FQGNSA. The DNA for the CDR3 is TGTGCCAGCAGCGCGGACTCATTCTCCTCTGGGGCCAACGTCCTGACTTTC. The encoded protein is CASSADSFSSGANVLTF.

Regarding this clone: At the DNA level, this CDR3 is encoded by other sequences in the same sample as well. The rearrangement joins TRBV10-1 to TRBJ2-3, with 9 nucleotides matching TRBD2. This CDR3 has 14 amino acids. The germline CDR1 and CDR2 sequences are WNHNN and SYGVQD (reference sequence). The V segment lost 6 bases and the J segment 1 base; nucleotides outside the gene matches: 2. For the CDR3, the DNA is TGCGCCAGCAGAGCGGGGGGCGGCACAGATACGCAGTATTTT. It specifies CASRAGGGTDTQYF.